Reported below is one T cell receptor beta chain. This clonotype was detected ten times or more. The target of this receptor is not known. No per-base quality is available; no much larger clone lies one base away. The receptor library was made with 5' RACE. Data came from a NextSeq 500. To correct for sequencing error and PCR bias, the TCR library protocol tagged individual cDNA molecules with unique molecular identifiers. Sequencing covered both TCR alpha and beta chains, and within each sample the abundances of alpha and beta sequences were tightly co-correlated. As for how the authors treated the data: Decombinator V4 was used to annotate TCR sequences for V gene, J gene and CDR3. TCRs were defined as expanded if a significant change between any two time points was detected under a Poisson model with p below 0.0001. Abundances of TCRs were expressed as counts per million after normalisation to the total number of TCRs sequenced in each sample. MAIT TCRs were defined by TRAV1-2 paired with TRAJ12, TRAJ20 or TRAJ33, and iNKT TCRs by TRAV10 paired with TRAJ18. VDJdb, accessed on 1 November 2021, was searched for TCRs annotated for CMV, EBV and SARS-CoV-2, and TCRs annotated for more than one antigen were excluded. TCRdb ran its own pipeline on the public reads, namely fastp trimming at Q25 and MiXCR clone calling, and kept in-frame beta chains. Rows with a matching CDR3 protein are joined into one entry that keeps the most common DNA and genes. Clone size and V and J calls follow TCRdb, not the original study. Across this sample there are 65,000 to 95,000 distinct CDR3 sequences, with 9.5% to 15% seen only once. About a sixth of the sample belongs to the ten largest clones.

V is trimmed back by 3 bases and J by 2 bases, and the junction contains 6 bases that no gene match accounts for. CDR1 and CDR2 were assigned from the germline V gene (reference sequence) as GTSNPN and SVGIG. The CDR3 has 14 amino acids, counting the end cysteine and phenylalanine. The DNA shown is the 42-base CDR3, in frame from base 1. The data belong to a study of early T cells in non-severe SARS-CoV-2 infection listed by TCRdb under 2021. About the study as a whole: Because TCR sequencing relied on bulk RNA taken from unsorted whole blood, pairing of alpha and beta chains was not possible. Summary of the overall study and its limitations: VDJdb matching was skewed toward anti-spike CD8 responses, so virus-specific expansions were likely underestimated and private and CD4 specificities were missed.

Set within a cohort of healthcare workers in London, UK, this nested case-control study involved weekly PCR testing of nasopharyngeal swabs along with blood sampling. Healthcare workers were recruited between 23 and 31 March 2020, during the week of the UK lockdown, and were followed weekly for up to about 15 weeks. In this chain, TRBV30 is recombined with TRBJ1-2, with 7 junctional bases fitting TRBD1. Sequencing was performed on whole blood, taken at baseline. The sequence was collected from an adult who was a healthcare worker with PCR-confirmed SARS-CoV-2 infection or an uninfected control (not recorded which). The donor label of this sample is uncertain. The DNA is as follows: TGTGCCTGGAGCGCGGGCAGGGGGAACTATGGCTACACCTTC. The translation is CAWSAGRGNYGYTF.